The 14 T cell receptor beta chains presented below share a single source sample, sequenced in a study of T cell responses to AZD1222 COVID-19 vaccine. Produced via immunoSEQ multiplex PCR; TCRdb's table is partial and in-frame only. The sample includes around 130,000 clones, 89% of them seen just once. This specimen consisted of peripheral blood, obtained 28 days after the second AZD1222 dose. The receptors were gathered from an adult who received the AZD1222 COVID-19 vaccine.

The CDR3 spells CASGLVDWNTGELFF. The CDR3 bases are TGTGCTAGTGGTTTGGTAGACTGGAACACCGGGGAGCTGTTTTTT. V usage is TRBV12-5 and J usage is TRBJ2-2, with no clear D. The V end was cut by 0 bases, the J end by 1 base, with 6 bases between. CDR1 is LGHNT, CDR2 FRNRAP, per germline. This CDR3 contains 15 residues.

The chain has TRBV11-2 and TRBJ2-2; the D is unclear. Germline CDR1 and CDR2: SGHAT and FQNNGV. V was cut by 1 base and J by 13 bases, with 10 bases left in between. The CDR3 has 12 residues. CDR3: CASSLAAPGLFF. CDR3 DNA sequence: TGTGCCAGCAGCTTAGCCGCTCCGGGGCTGTTTTTT.

The chain carries TRBV5-1 and TRBJ1-1, with D tentatively TRBD1 (5 bases). This CDR3 is 15 amino acids long. V shed 4 bases and J shed 0 bases, with 13 bases lying between them. The germline V gene encodes CDR1 SGHRS and CDR2 YFSETQ. The CDR3, as DNA: TGCGCCAGCAGCCAGACAGTGGTCATGAACACTGAAGCTTTCTTT. This gives the protein CASSQTVVMNTEAFF.

The chain employs TRBV4-1 and TRBJ1-3; D remains unclear. The CDR3 totals 15 residues. Trimming took 6 bases from V and 1 from J, leaving 13 bases between them. Germline CDR1 MGHRA, CDR2 YSYEKL. The CDR3 protein is CASRHIVGSGNTIYF. DNA for the CDR3: TGCGCCAGCAGGCATATTGTTGGGTCTGGAAACACCATATATTTT.

This clone was recorded a few times. The V gene is TRBV5-6, the J gene TRBJ1-5, with D maybe TRBD1 (5 bases). The CDR3 sequence is 15 residues long. The V gene's germline CDR1 is SGHDT and CDR2 YYEEEE. The ends were cut back, 5 bases at V and 0 bases at J, with 12 bases in the middle. The CDR3 DNA sequence: TGTGCCAGCAGTTGGGGGGTAGGTAGCAATCAGCCCCAGCATTTT. Translation: CASSWGVGSNQPQHF.

In its sample, this clone was seen a few times. The chain combines TRBV7-9 with TRBJ2-7, with D perhaps TRBD2 (5 bases). This CDR3 is built from 9 residues. Germline-derived CDR1 and CDR2 are SEHNR and FQNEAQ (reference sequence). The CDR3 here is CAGSYEQYF. CDR3 bases: TGTGCGGGGAGTTACGAGCAGTACTTC.

The rearrangement links TRBV7-6 to TRBJ1-5, with 8 bases aligning to TRBD1. From germline, CDR1 is SGHVS and CDR2 FNYEAQ. Trimming took 5 bases from V and 3 from J; bases not matched to a gene: 6. The CDR3 consists of 15 residues. CDR3 region: CASSNGQGLNQPQHF. The DNA for the CDR3 is TGTGCCAGCAGCAACGGACAGGGACTCAATCAGCCCCAGCATTTT.

The genes are TRBV30 and TRBJ1-2; D remains unclear. The CDR3 is 10 residues long. CDR1 and CDR2 (germline): GTSNPN, SVGIG (reference sequence). Trimming pared 6 bases from V and 6 bases from J, leaving 8 bases between. The CDR3 DNA is TGTGCCTGCTACCTTGATGGCTACACCTTC. This translates into CACYLDGYTF.

V is TRBV19 and J is TRBJ1-2; D call uncertain. The CDR3 is 14 amino acids. The germline CDR1 and CDR2 sequences are LNHDA and SQIVND (reference sequence). Trimming left V 6 bases short and J 4 bases short, with 15 bases between. CDR3 coding DNA: TGTGCCAGTAGATGGGCCCTCGGTGGCTATGGCTACACCTTC. It encodes CASRWALGGYGYTF.

The gene calls are TRBV19 and TRBJ1-5; D is uncertain. Germline V gene sequence: CDR1 LNHDA, CDR2 SQIVND (reference sequence). The CDR3 spans 14 residues. Deletions cut 4 bases from V and 1 base from J, with 8 bases between. DNA for the CDR3: TGTGCCAGTAGTAACTTAAGGAGCAATCAGCCCCAGCATTTT. Its translation: CASSNLRSNQPQHF.

This rearrangement joins TRBV7-2 to TRBJ2-7; 9 nucleotides line up with TRBD2. J was trimmed by 3 bases and V by 5 bases; bases with no gene match: 5. The CDR3 sequence is 14 residues long. Germline lookup yields CDR1 SGHTA and CDR2 FQGNSA. The CDR3 DNA follows: TGTGCCAGCAGCCTAAGCGGGGGGCACTACGAGCAGTACTTC. It translates to CASSLSGGHYEQYF.

The DNA of the CDR3 is TGCGCCAGCAGCTTGGCCAGGGCGGGTGGCTACACCTTC. Its translation is CASSLARAGGYTF. The genes are TRBV5-1 and TRBJ1-2, with a tentative D call TRBD1 (5 bases). Germline CDR1 and CDR2: SGHRS and YFSETQ. V was clipped by 0 bases and J by 7 bases, with 10 bases between them. There are 13 residues in the CDR3.

The chain couples TRBV10-3 to TRBJ1-2; no firm D call. CDR1 is ENHRY and CDR2 is SYGVKD in the germline V gene. CDR3 length: 13 amino acids. Trimming shortened V by 2 bases and J by 7 bases, and 11 bases separated the two germline ends. DNA of the CDR3: TGTGCCATCAGTGAGGAGAGGGCGTCTGGCTACACCTTC. Translating it yields CAISEERASGYTF.

The chain combines TRBV13 with TRBJ2-1, with D unclear. Germline assignment: CDR1 PRHDT and CDR2 FYEKMQ (reference sequence). V lost 4 bases and J 8 bases, leaving 15 bases between the germline ends. The CDR3 extends over 14 amino acids. In DNA form, the CDR3 reads TGTGCCAGCAGCTATGGGCCGAAACCCGATGAGCAGTTCTTC. Encoded protein: CASSYGPKPDEQFF.